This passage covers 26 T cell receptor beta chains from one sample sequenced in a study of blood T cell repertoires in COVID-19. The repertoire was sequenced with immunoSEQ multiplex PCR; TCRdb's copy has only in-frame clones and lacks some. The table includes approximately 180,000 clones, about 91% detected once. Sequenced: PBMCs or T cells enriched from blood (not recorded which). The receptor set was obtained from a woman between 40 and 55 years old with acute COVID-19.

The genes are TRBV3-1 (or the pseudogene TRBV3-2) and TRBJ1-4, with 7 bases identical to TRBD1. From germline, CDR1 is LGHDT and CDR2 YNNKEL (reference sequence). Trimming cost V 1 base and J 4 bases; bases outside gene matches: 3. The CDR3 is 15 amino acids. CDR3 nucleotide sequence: TGTGCCAGCAGCCAAGCCAGGGGGGTTAATGAAAAACTGTTTTTT. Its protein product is CASSQARGVNEKLFF.

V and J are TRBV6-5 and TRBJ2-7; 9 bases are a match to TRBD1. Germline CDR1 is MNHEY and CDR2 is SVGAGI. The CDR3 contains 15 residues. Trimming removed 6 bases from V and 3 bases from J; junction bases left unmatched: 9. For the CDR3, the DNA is TGTGCCAGCAGGTCAACAGGGGGCTTGGGCTACGAGCAGTACTTC. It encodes CASRSTGGLGYEQYF.

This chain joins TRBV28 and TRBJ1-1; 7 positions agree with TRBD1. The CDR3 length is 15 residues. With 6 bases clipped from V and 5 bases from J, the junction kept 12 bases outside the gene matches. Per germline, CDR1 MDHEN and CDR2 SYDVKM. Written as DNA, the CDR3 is TGTGCCAGCAGCCTCACCTCGACAGGGAAAACTGAAGCTTTCTTT. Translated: CASSLTSTGKTEAFF.

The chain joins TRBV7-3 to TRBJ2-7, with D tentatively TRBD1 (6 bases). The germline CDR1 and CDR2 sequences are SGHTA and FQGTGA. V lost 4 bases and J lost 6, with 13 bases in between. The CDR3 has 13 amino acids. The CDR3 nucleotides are TGTGCCAGCAGCTATACACAGGGTTCCGAGCAGTACTTC. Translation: CASSYTQGSEQYF.

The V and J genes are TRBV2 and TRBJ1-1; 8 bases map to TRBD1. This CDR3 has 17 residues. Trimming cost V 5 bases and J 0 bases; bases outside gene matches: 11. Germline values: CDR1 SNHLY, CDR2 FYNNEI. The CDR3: CASSWGQAGIMNTEAFF. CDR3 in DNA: TGTGCCAGCAGTTGGGGACAGGCGGGAATTATGAACACTGAAGCTTTCTTT. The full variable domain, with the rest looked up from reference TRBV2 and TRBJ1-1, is EPEVTQTPSHQVTQMGQEVILRCVPISNHLYFYWYRQILGQKVEFLVSFYNNEISEKSEIFDDQFSVERPDGSNFTLKIRSTKLEDSAMYFCASSWGQAGIMNTEAFFGQGTRLTVV.

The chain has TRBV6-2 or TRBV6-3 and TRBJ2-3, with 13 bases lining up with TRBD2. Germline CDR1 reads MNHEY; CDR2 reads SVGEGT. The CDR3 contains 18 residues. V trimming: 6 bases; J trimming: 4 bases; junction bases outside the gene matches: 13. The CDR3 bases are TGTGCCAGCAGCCATCTCCGGACTAGCGGGAGTCGAGCAGATACGCAGTATTTT. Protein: CASSHLRTSGSRADTQYF.

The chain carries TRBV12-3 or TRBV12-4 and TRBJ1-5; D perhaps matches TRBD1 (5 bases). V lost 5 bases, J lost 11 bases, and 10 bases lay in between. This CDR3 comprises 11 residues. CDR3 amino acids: CASSRGTTQHF. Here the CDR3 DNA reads TGTGCCAGCAGTCGTGGGACTACCCAGCATTTT.

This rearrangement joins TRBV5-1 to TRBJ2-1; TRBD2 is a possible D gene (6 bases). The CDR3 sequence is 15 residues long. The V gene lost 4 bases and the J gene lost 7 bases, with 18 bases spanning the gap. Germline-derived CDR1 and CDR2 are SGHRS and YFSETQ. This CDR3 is CASSPGRGGRNEQFF. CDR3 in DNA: TGCGCCAGCAGCCCGGGGCGGGGAGGAAGGAATGAGCAGTTCTTC.

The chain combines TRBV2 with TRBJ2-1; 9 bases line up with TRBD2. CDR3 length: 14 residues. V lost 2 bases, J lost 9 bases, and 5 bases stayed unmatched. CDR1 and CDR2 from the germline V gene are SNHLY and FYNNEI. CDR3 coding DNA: TGTGCCAGCAGTGAATGGGGGACTAGCATTGAGCAGTTCTTC. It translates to CASSEWGTSIEQFF.

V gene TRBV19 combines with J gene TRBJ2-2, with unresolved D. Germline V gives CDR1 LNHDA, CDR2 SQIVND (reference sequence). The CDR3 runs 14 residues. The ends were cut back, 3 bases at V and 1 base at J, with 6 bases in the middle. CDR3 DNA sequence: TGTGCCAGTAGTATCACGGTGAACACCGGGGAGCTGTTTTTT. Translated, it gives CASSITVNTGELFF.

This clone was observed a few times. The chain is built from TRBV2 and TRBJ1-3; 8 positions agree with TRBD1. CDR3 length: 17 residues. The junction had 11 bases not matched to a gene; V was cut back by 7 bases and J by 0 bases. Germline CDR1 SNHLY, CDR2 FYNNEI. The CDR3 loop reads CASTRNAGTGSGNTIYF. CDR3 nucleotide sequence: TGTGCCAGCACCCGGAATGCCGGGACAGGCTCTGGAAACACCATATATTTT.

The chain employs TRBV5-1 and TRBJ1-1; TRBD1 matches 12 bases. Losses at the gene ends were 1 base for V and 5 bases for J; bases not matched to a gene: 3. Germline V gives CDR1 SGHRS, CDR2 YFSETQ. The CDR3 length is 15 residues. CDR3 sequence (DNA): TGCGCCAGCAGCTTGCAGGGACAGGGGGCAACTGAAGCTTTCTTT. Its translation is CASSLQGQGATEAFF.

CDR3 sequence (DNA): TGTGCCAGCAGCGTGACAGGGGGAGGCGAGACCCAGTACTTC. This sequence encodes CASSVTGGGETQYF. The rearrangement uses TRBV5-4 and TRBJ2-5, with 9 bases identical to TRBD1. CDR3 length: 14 residues. CDR1 and CDR2 from the germline V gene are SGHNT and YYREEE (reference sequence). The V segment lost 4 bases and the J segment 5 bases; nucleotides outside the gene matches: 6.

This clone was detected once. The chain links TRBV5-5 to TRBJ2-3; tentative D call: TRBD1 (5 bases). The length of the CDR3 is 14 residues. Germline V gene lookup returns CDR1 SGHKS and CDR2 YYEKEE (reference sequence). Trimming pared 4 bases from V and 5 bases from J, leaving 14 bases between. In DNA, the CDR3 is TGTGCCAGCAGCACCGGCACCAGGGTAGATACGCAGTATTTT. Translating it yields CASSTGTRVDTQYF.

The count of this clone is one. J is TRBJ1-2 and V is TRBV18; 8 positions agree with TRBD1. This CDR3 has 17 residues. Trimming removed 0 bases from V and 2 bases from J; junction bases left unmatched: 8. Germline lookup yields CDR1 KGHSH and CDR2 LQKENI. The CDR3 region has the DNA TGTGCCAGCTCACCACCCCGGACAGGGATGGACAACTATGGCTACACCTTC. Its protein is CASSPPRTGMDNYGYTF.

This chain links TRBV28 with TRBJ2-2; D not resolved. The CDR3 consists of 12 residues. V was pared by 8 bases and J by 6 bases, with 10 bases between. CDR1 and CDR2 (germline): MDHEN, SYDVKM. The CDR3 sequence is CASRTAPGELFF. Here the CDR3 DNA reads TGTGCCAGCCGAACTGCCCCCGGGGAGCTGTTTTTT.

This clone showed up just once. In nucleotides, the CDR3 is TGTGCCAGCAGCCTGACAGTTAGAAACACCATATATTTT. Translating gives CASSLTVRNTIYF. The chain links TRBV2 to TRBJ1-3, with D tentatively TRBD1 (5 bases). The CDR3 totals 13 residues. V lost 6 bases and J lost 5, with 11 bases in between. Germline V gene data show CDR1 as SNHLY and CDR2 as FYNNEI.

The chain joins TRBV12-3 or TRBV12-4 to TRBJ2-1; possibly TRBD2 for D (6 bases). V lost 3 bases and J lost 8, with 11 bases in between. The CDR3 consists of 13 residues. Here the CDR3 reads CASSLMTSDEQFF. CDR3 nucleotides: TGTGCCAGCAGTTTGATGACTAGTGATGAGCAGTTCTTC.

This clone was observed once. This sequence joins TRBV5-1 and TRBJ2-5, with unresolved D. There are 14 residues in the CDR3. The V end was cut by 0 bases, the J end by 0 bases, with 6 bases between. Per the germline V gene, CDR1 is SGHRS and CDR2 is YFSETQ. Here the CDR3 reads CASSLEPYQETQYF. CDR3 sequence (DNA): TGCGCCAGCAGCTTGGAGCCGTACCAAGAGACCCAGTACTTC.

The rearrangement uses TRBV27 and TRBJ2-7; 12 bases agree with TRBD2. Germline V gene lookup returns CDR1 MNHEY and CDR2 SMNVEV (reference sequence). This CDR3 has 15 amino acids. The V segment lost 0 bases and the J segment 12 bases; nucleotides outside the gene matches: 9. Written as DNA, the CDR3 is TGTGCCAGCAGTTTATCCCGGCTAGCGGGGGGGCCTCGGTACTTC. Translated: CASSLSRLAGGPRYF.

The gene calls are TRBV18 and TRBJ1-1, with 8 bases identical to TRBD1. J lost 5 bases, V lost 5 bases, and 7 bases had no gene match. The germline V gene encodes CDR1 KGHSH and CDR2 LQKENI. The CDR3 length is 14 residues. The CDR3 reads CASSSDRGVTEAFF. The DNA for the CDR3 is TGTGCCAGCTCATCCGACAGGGGAGTTACTGAAGCTTTCTTT.

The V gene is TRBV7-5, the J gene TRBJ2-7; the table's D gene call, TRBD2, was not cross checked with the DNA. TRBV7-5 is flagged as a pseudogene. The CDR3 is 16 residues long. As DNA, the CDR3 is TGTGCCAGAAGCCAATCTAGCGCCTTAAGCTCCTACGAGCAGTACTTC. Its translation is CARSQSSALSSYEQYF.

The CDR3, as DNA: TGTGCCAGCTCACCACAAGCGGGGAATGAGCAGTTCTTC. Translated, it gives CASSPQAGNEQFF. The chain is built from TRBV18 and TRBJ2-1; 7 bases fit TRBD2. From germline, CDR1 is KGHSH and CDR2 LQKENI. V shed 1 base and J 7 bases; nucleotides not matched to a gene: 1. The CDR3 has 13 residues.

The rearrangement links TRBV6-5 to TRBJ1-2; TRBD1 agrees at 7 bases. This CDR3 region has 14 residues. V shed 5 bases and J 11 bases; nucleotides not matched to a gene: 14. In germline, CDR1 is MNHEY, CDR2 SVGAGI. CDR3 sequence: CASSPAKRQGRYTF. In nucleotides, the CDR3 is TGTGCCAGCAGTCCCGCGAAAAGACAGGGAAGATACACCTTC.

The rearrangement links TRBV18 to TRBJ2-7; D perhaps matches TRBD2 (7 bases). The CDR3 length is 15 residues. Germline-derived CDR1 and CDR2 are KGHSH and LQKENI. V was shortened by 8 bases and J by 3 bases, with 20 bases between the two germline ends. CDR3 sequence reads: CASTHRGGAFYEQYF. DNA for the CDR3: TGTGCCAGCACGCACCGTGGGGGGGCCTTCTACGAGCAGTACTTC.

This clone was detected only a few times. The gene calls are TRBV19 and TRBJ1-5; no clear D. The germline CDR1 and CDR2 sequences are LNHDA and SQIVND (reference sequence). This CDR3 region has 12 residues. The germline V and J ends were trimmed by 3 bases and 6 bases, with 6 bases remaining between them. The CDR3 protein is CASSIFGQPQHF. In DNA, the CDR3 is TGTGCCAGTAGTATTTTCGGTCAGCCCCAGCATTTT.